This T cell receptor beta chain emerged from a study of siplizumab effects on memory and regulatory T cells. Study-level results: Alloreactive sequences whose origin lay in unstimulated CD4+ memory cells were significantly reduced by siplizumab. The study found that mappable alloreactive CD4+ clones averaged 68.8% Treg-derived with siplizumab and around 25% in controls.

TCR templates numbering 95,000 to 100,000 were assayed per sample. Sequenced by immunoSEQ multiplex PCR; TCRdb stores in-frame clones only, minus some. The table records roughly 56,000 clones, 90% to 95% of them present only once. A remark on this clone: What it binds is not known.

V was clipped by 3 bases and J by 0 bases, with 8 bases between them. The CDR3 is 14 residues long. Germline assignment: CDR1 LNHDA and CDR2 SQIVND (reference sequence). V is TRBV19 and J is TRBJ1-1; possibly TRBD1 for D (5 bases). This TCR came from a human donor in good health. Sample: CD8+ T cells sorted from blood. The CDR3: CASSMRQMNTEAFF. The CDR3 coding sequence is TGTGCCAGTAGTATGAGACAGATGAACACTGAAGCTTTCTTT.